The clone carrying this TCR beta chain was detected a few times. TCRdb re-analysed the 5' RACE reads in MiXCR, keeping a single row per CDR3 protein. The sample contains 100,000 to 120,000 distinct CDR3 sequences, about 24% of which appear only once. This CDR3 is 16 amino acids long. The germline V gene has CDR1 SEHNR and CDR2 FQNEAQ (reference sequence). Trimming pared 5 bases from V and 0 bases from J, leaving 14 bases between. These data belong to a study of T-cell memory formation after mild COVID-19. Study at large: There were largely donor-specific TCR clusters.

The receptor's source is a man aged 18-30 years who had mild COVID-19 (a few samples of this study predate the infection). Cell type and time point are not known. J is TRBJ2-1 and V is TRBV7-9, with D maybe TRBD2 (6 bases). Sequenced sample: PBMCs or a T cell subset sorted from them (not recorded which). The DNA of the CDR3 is TGTGCCAGCAGCCACCCTGGACTATCCTCCTACAATGAGCAGTTCTTC. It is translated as CASSHPGLSSYNEQFF.